The 27 T cell receptor beta chains in this list originate from one sample, sequenced in a study of blood T cells in healthy people across ages. Then a second PCR, running roughly 7 to 11 cycles, was carried out with a sample-barcoded 5' primer and a J-beta primer mix. TCRdb re-called the 5' RACE reads with MiXCR, one entry per CDR3 protein. The profile shows some 1.4 million distinct CDR3 sequences, roughly 40% of them singletons. Material: blood. The source is a woman in her late teens or twenties in good health.

This chain connects TRBV25-1 to TRBJ1-1; TRBD1 matches 9 bases. Unmatched junction bases numbered 2, after V lost 4 bases and J lost 2 bases. The CDR3 covers 14 residues. Germline CDR1 and CDR2: MGHDK and SYGVNS. The CDR3 is CASSVQGANTEAFF. CDR3 DNA sequence: TGTGCCAGCAGTGTACAGGGGGCTAACACTGAAGCTTTCTTT.

The rearrangement links TRBV20-1 to TRBJ2-7; TRBD1 or TRBD2 may be the D gene (5 bases each). V was cut by 5 bases and J by 2 bases, with 16 bases left in between. Germline V lookup: CDR1 DFQATT, CDR2 SNEGSKA (reference sequence). The CDR3 sequence is 14 residues long. The CDR3 spells CSARGSPWAYEQYF. The CDR3 DNA reads TGCAGTGCTCGGGGCTCCCCGTGGGCCTACGAGCAGTACTTC.

This clonotype was seen only a few times. The chain links TRBV4-1 to TRBJ2-1; 8 bases are shared with TRBD1. Germline values: CDR1 MGHRA, CDR2 YSYEKL. The trim removed 4 bases at V and 7 bases at J, leaving 6 bases unmatched. This CDR3 contains 14 residues. CDR3 coding DNA: TGCGCCAGCAGCCCCCCCCAGGGGGCAAATGAGCAGTTCTTC. Translation gives CASSPPQGANEQFF.

This sequence joins TRBV28 and TRBJ2-7; no firm D call. This CDR3 has 14 amino acids. V was clipped by 5 bases and J by 1 base, with 12 bases between them. Germline loops: CDR1 MDHEN, CDR2 SYDVKM. The CDR3 is CASSQLQQSYEQYF. For the CDR3, the DNA is TGTGCCAGCAGTCAGCTACAACAGTCCTACGAGCAGTACTTC.

Worth noting for this clonotype: Given a much more abundant clone one base away, this may be a read error. The gene calls are TRBV29-1 and TRBJ2-5; D might be TRBD2 (6 bases). This CDR3 spans 13 amino acids. The germline V gene encodes CDR1 SQVTM and CDR2 ANQGSEA. The ends were cut back, 7 bases at V and 7 bases at J, with 19 bases in the middle. The CDR3 spells CSGGGGQVATQYF. CDR3 in DNA: TGCAGCGGGGGAGGAGGCCAGGTAGCGACCCAGTACTTC.

The chain uses TRBV11-2 and TRBJ1-5; D is ambiguous. CDR1 SGHAT and CDR2 FQNNGV come from the germline V gene. V lost 1 base and J lost 6, with 10 bases in between. The CDR3 sequence is 14 residues long. CDR3 sequence: CASSLGGLSQPQHF. Here the CDR3 DNA reads TGTGCCAGCAGCTTAGGGGGTCTGAGTCAGCCCCAGCATTTT. Based on the CDR3 plus reference TRBV11-2 and TRBJ1-5, the full variable domain is EAGVAQSPRYKIIEKRQSVAFWCNPISGHATLYWYQQILGQGPKLLIQFQNNGVVDDSQLPKDRFSAERLKGVDSTLKIQPAKLEDSAVYLCASSLGGLSQPQHFGDGTRLSIL.

The chain links TRBV20-1 to TRBJ2-7; no clear D. Per germline, CDR1 DFQATT and CDR2 SNEGSKA (reference sequence). The CDR3 covers 14 residues. Trimming stripped 0 bases from V and 4 bases from J, with 13 bases between. CDR3 sequence (DNA): TGCAGTGCTAGAGATCCCGACGCCCTTTACGAGCAGTACTTC. This gives the protein CSARDPDALYEQYF.

This clonotype showed up just a few times. The rearrangement joins TRBV29-1 to TRBJ2-5, with 8 bases lining up with TRBD1. CDR1 is SQVTM, CDR2 ANQGSEA, per germline. The CDR3 length is 13 residues. V gave up 6 bases and J gave up 9 bases; unmatched junction bases: 12. The CDR3 loop is CSVEEDRARAQYF. CDR3 DNA sequence: TGCAGCGTGGAGGAGGACAGGGCTAGAGCCCAGTACTTC.

The chain joins TRBV18 to TRBJ2-3, with 8 bases that match TRBD2. CDR3 size: 17 residues. Germline V gene data show CDR1 as KGHSH and CDR2 as LQKENI. J was trimmed by 0 bases and V by 3 bases; bases with no gene match: 8. CDR3 DNA: TGTGCCAGCTCACCCGCTTGGAGCGGGAGAAGCACAGATACGCAGTATTTT. Its translation is CASSPAWSGRSTDTQYF. Using reference TRBV18 and TRBJ2-3 for the parts outside the CDR3, the full variable domain is NAGVMQNPRHLVRRRGQEARLRCSPMKGHSHVYWYRQLPEEGLKFMVYLQKENIIDESGMPKERFSAEFPKEGPSILRIQQVVRGDSAAYFCASSPAWSGRSTDTQYFGPGTRLTVL.

The V and J genes are TRBV21-1 and TRBJ2-5; the table assigns TRBD2, which was not confirmed against the DNA. TRBV21-1 is recorded as a pseudogene. CDR3 size: 19 residues. The CDR3 loop reads CASSTLGCHRTSGYNEQYF. In DNA form, the CDR3 reads TGTGCCAGCAGCACCCTGGGTTGTCATCGGACTAGCGGCTACAATGAGCAGTACTTC.

The V and J genes are TRBV20-1 and TRBJ1-5; D gene uncertain. The germline V and J ends were trimmed by 0 bases and 6 bases, with 12 bases remaining between them. Germline CDR1 DFQATT, CDR2 SNEGSKA (reference sequence). The CDR3 is 14 residues long. The CDR3 coding sequence is TGCAGTGCTAGAGATGAACGGGATCGTCAGCCCCAGCATTTT. It translates to CSARDERDRQPQHF.

This clonotype was found a few times. The chain recombines TRBV5-1 with TRBJ2-3, with 12 bases aligning to TRBD2. CDR3 length equals 17 residues. The V gene end was trimmed by 3 bases and the J gene end by 4 bases; junction bases not matched to a gene: 9. Germline V gene data show CDR1 as SGHRS and CDR2 as YFSETQ. DNA of the CDR3: TGCGCCAGCAGCTCCGATCAGACTAGCGGGGGCGCAGATACGCAGTATTTT. Amino acids: CASSSDQTSGGADTQYF. The full variable domain, completed using reference TRBV5-1 and TRBJ2-3, is KAGVTQTPRYLIKTRGQQVTLSCSPISGHRSVSWYQQTPGQGLQFLFEYFSETQRNKGNFPGRFSGRQFSNSRSEMNVSTLELGDSALYLCASSSDQTSGGADTQYFGPGTRLTVL.

This clonotype was observed once. V gene TRBV3-1 combines with J gene TRBJ1-5, with 9 bases that match TRBD1. The CDR3 covers 14 residues. With 1 base clipped from V and 7 bases from J, the junction kept 2 bases outside the gene matches. Germline V gene data show CDR1 as LGHDT and CDR2 as YNNKEL (reference sequence). For the CDR3, the DNA is TGTGCCAGCAGCCAAGGGACAGGGGAACAGCCCCAGCATTTT. It translates to CASSQGTGEQPQHF.

Of note for this clonotype: A much larger clone differs by one base, so this may be a read error. The V and J genes are TRBV5-1 and TRBJ2-7; 11 bases agree with TRBD1. The CDR3 consists of 14 residues. CDR1 is SGHRS and CDR2 is YFSETQ in the germline V gene. Losses at the gene ends were 5 bases for V and 7 bases for J; bases not matched to a gene: 8. CDR3 DNA: TGCGCCAGCAGTCATGGACAGGGGGCCAATGAGCAGTACTTC. Translation gives CASSHGQGANEQYF.

This clonotype was observed a handful of times. The V and J genes are TRBV30 and TRBJ1-5; D gene unclear. CDR1 and CDR2 (germline): GTSNPN, SVGIG (reference sequence). The CDR3 length is 13 residues. V gave up 1 base and J gave up 7 bases, with 11 bases separating them. This chain's CDR3 is CAWSGSGRQPQHF. CDR3 sequence (DNA): TGTGCCTGGAGTGGATCGGGGAGGCAGCCCCAGCATTTT.

The V call is TRBV4-1, the J call TRBJ2-4; D call uncertain. Trimming cost V 3 bases and J 1 base, with 7 bases left between them. CDR1 and CDR2 from the germline V gene are MGHRA and YSYEKL. The CDR3 runs 14 residues. The CDR3 region has the DNA TGCGCCAGCAGCCATCTCGGGGCCAAAAACATTCAGTACTTC. Protein: CASSHLGAKNIQYF.

The chain links TRBV6-6 to TRBJ1-2; 7 bases map to TRBD1. The CDR3 covers 16 residues. The J segment lost 5 bases and the V segment lost 2 bases, leaving 11 bases of the junction unmatched. Looked up from germline, CDR1 is MNHNY and CDR2 is SVGAGI (reference sequence). The CDR3 DNA reads TGTGCCAGCAGTTACGATCAGGCAGGGGGGATTTATGGCTACACCTTC. Translating gives CASSYDQAGGIYGYTF.

This chain links TRBV18 with TRBJ2-4; D perhaps matches TRBD1 (7 bases). V was cut by 3 bases and J by 2 bases, with 20 bases left in between. The CDR3 extends over 18 amino acids. Germline V gives CDR1 KGHSH, CDR2 LQKENI. The CDR3 sequence: CASSPSAQGGRTKNIQYF. The CDR3 coding sequence is TGTGCCAGCTCACCCTCCGCTCAGGGGGGCCGAACCAAAAACATTCAGTACTTC.

The chain has TRBV4-2 and TRBJ2-5; no firm D call. The assigned J gene may be wrong: the sequence end matches TRBJ2-7 better. The length of the CDR3 is 14 residues. Germline lookup yields CDR1 LGHNA and CDR2 YNFKEQ. The CDR3 coding sequence is TGTGCCAGCAGCCGAGATTTCAGGAGCTACGAGCAGTACTTC. Protein product: CASSRDFRSYEQYF.

The chain links TRBV7-2 to TRBJ2-5; D possibly corresponds to TRBD1 (5 bases). The CDR3 consists of 15 residues. CDR1 is SGHTA, CDR2 FQGNSA, per germline. Trimming cost V 2 bases and J 2 bases, with 12 bases left between them. Here the CDR3 DNA reads TGTGCCAGCAGCTTAACTTGGGGCTTACAAGAGACCCAGTACTTC. As protein: CASSLTWGLQETQYF.

This clonotype was detected a few times. The chain combines TRBV4-1 with TRBJ2-3; D is perhaps TRBD1 (6 bases). Germline-derived CDR1 and CDR2 are MGHRA and YSYEKL. This CDR3 is 15 amino acids long. With 2 bases removed from V and 4 bases from J, the gap between germline ends came to 13 bases. CDR3 coding DNA: TGCGCCAGCAGCCAAACAGGGATGGGGGCAGATACGCAGTATTTT. It specifies CASSQTGMGADTQYF.

There are many counts of this clonotype. The chain uses TRBV9 and TRBJ2-1, with 11 nucleotides matching TRBD2. This CDR3 has 15 residues. Germline values: CDR1 SGDLS, CDR2 YYNGEE. With V trimmed by 0 bases and J by 6 bases, 2 bases remained unmatched. The CDR3 DNA is TGTGCCAGCAGCGTAGGTAGCGGGGGGGCCAATGAGCAGTTCTTC. Protein product: CASSVGSGGANEQFF.

This clonotype appeared once. The junction does not match germline at one end; this may be a read error. The CDR3 DNA reads as TGTGCCACCAGTGATAAGCGGGGGGGCTACGATGAGCAGTTCTTC. Protein sequence: CATSDKRGGYDEQFF. The genes are TRBV24-1 and TRBJ2-1; 10 nucleotides match TRBD2. Germline CDR1 and CDR2: KGHDR and SFDVKD. The CDR3 runs 15 residues.

This rearrangement joins TRBV5-4 to TRBJ2-7; 7 bases are a match to TRBD1. Germline loops: CDR1 SGHNT, CDR2 YYREEE (reference sequence). The CDR3 covers 15 residues. V lost 0 bases, J lost 3 bases, and 6 bases stayed unmatched. The CDR3 loop is CASSLVTQGDYEQYF. The DNA for the CDR3 is TGTGCCAGCAGCTTGGTAACCCAGGGGGACTACGAGCAGTACTTC.

The chain couples TRBV15 to TRBJ2-2, with D hard to call. V was pared by 7 bases and J by 5 bases, with 14 bases between. The CDR3 is 14 residues long. Germline CDR1 reads LNHNV; CDR2 reads YYDKDF (reference sequence). CDR3 DNA sequence: TGTGCCACCATTCGGTCCTTAGGGACCGGGGAGCTGTTTTTT. Translation gives CATIRSLGTGELFF. The full variable domain, with the rest looked up from reference TRBV15 and TRBJ2-2, is DAMVIQNPRYQVTQFGKPVTLSCSQTLNHNVMYWYQQKSSQAPKLLFHYYDKDFNNEADTPDNFQSRRPNTSFCFLDIRSPGLGDTAMYLCATIRSLGTGELFFGEGSRLTVL.

CDR3 DNA sequence: TGTGCCAGCAGCTCGGGACGGTTGACTAGCGGGGGGACCGGGGAGCTGTTTTTT. Protein product: CASSSGRLTSGGTGELFF. The V gene is TRBV6-1, the J gene TRBJ2-2; 13 bases align to TRBD2. V trimming: 6 bases; J trimming: 5 bases; junction bases outside the gene matches: 12. The CDR3 extends over 18 amino acids. Germline V lookup: CDR1 MNHNS, CDR2 SASEGT.

V is TRBV11-3 and J is TRBJ2-4; D not certain. Judging by the DNA end, TRBJ2-5 fits better; the J call may be wrong. Per germline, CDR1 SGHNT and CDR2 YENEEA. The length of the CDR3 is 12 residues. This chain's CDR3 is CASISYPGTQYF. DNA for the CDR3: TGTGCCAGCATCTCGTATCCGGGGACCCAGTACTTC.